This section outlines one TCR beta chain sequence together with its context. The data derive from a study of blood T cells in healthy people across ages. The germline V gene has CDR1 SGDLS and CDR2 YYNGEE. The ends lost 4 bases at V and 6 bases at J; junction bases unmatched: 5. The CDR3 sequence is 15 residues long. It was with a sample-barcoded 5' primer and a J-beta primer mix that a second PCR of about 7 to 12 cycles was run. TCRdb re-analysed the 5' RACE reads in MiXCR, keeping a single row per CDR3 protein. The data hold about 1.6 million distinct CDR3 sequences, with about 35% observed a single time.

Source material: blood. V gene TRBV9 combines with J gene TRBJ2-2; 11 bases align to TRBD1. The TCR comes from a woman aged 25 to 39 in good health. The CDR3 sequence is CASSFGQGASGELFF. The CDR3 nucleotides read TGTGCCAGCAGCTTCGGACAGGGGGCGTCCGGGGAGCTGTTTTTT.